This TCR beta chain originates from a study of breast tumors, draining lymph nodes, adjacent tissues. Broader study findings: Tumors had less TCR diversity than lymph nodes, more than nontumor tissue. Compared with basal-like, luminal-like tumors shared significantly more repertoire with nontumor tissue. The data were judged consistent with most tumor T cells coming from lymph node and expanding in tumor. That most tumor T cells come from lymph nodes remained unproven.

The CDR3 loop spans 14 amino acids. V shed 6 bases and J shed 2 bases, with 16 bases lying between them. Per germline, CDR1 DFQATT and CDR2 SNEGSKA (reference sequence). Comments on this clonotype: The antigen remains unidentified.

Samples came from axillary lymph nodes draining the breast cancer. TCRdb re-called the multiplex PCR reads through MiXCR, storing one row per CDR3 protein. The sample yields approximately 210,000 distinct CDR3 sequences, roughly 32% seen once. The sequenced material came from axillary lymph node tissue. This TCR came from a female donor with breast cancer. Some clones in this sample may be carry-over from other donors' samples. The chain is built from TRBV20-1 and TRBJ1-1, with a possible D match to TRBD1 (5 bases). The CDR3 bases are TGCAGTGCCCCAGTGGGGCAATTAAACACTGAAGCTTTCTTT. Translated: CSAPVGQLNTEAFF.